These 5 T cell receptor beta chains were sequenced from one sample in a study of T cell responses to AZD1222 COVID-19 vaccine. TCRdb's table, derived via immunoSEQ multiplex PCR, lists solely in-frame clones and lacks some. The sample yields 150,000 to 200,000 clones, roughly 94% seen once. Sample: peripheral blood, taken on day 0 of MenACWY control vaccination. The receptors were gathered from an adult in good health.

This sequence joins TRBV4-3 and TRBJ2-4, with D possibly TRBD2 on 6 matching bases. This CDR3 comprises 14 residues. Germline CDR1 LGHNA, CDR2 YSLEER. Trimming left V 3 bases short and J 9 bases short, with 15 bases between. The CDR3 spells CASSQFGTDSIQYF. The CDR3 DNA sequence: TGCGCCAGCAGCCAGTTCGGGACTGATAGCATTCAGTACTTC.

The chain combines TRBV9 with TRBJ2-1; a possible D gene is TRBD2 (6 bases). Trimming stripped 3 bases from V and 8 bases from J, with 21 bases between. The CDR3 totals 16 residues. Germline-derived CDR1 and CDR2 are SGDLS and YYNGEE. The CDR3 region is CASSGRGTSLRDEQFF. CDR3 sequence (DNA): TGTGCCAGCAGCGGGCGGGGTACTAGCCTTAGGGATGAGCAGTTCTTC.

This sequence joins TRBV7-9 and TRBJ1-1; a possible D gene is TRBD1 (6 bases). Trimming left V 1 base short and J 11 bases short, with 11 bases between. The CDR3 length is 12 residues. The V gene's germline CDR1 is SEHNR and CDR2 FQNEAQ (reference sequence). The CDR3 nucleotides read TGTGCCAGCAGCTTAGATGGGACACGGGCTTTCTTT. The encoded protein is CASSLDGTRAFF.

V usage is TRBV15 and J usage is TRBJ2-3; D is perhaps TRBD1 (7 bases). V lost 1 base, J lost 3 bases, and 14 bases lay in between. This CDR3 is 16 amino acids long. Germline V lookup: CDR1 LNHNV, CDR2 YYDKDF (reference sequence). The CDR3 DNA reads as TGTGCCACCAGCAGAGGGAGGGACAGTGGAACAGATACGCAGTATTTT. Translated: CATSRGRDSGTDTQYF.

The chain links TRBV3-1 (or the pseudogene TRBV3-2) to TRBJ1-6, with 7 bases identical to TRBD1. CDR3 size: 14 residues. Trimming took 4 bases from V and 7 from J; bases not matched to a gene: 4. Germline values: CDR1 LGHDT, CDR2 YNNKEL (reference sequence). The CDR3 DNA is TGTGCCAGCAGCCGGACAGGTGGGAATTCACCCCTCCACTTT. Translation: CASSRTGGNSPLHF.